A selection of T cell receptor beta chains follows, all from one sample in a study of tumor and adjacent non-tumor tissue in lung cancer. TCRdb redid the calling of the multiplex PCR reads with MiXCR, one entry per CDR3 protein. The sample lists about 86,000 distinct CDR3 sequences, 65% to 80% occurring once. The sequenced material came from distant non-tumor lung tissue. These receptor sequences come from a woman aged 45 to 65 with non-small cell lung cancer. The CDR3 runs from the conserved cysteine through the conserved F or W. A D gene is named only where the DNA matches it firmly. Expanded clones get a size class; other rows say once, few or many, or leave the size out.

clone_size,d_call,j_call,v_call,cdr3_nt,cdr3_aa
NA,NA,TRBJ1-2,TRBV6-1,TGTGCCATCAGCGGAAACTATGGCTATACCTTC,CAISGNYGYTF
many,NA,TRBJ2-3,TRBV27,TGTGCCAGCAGTTTGAGGACAGTCACAGATACGCAGTATTTT,CASSLRTVTDTQYF
many,NA,TRBJ1-1,TRBV6-1,TGTGCCAGCTTGGGACGGTGGAACACTGAAGCTTTCTTT,CASLGRWNTEAFF
NA,NA,TRBJ2-7,TRBV6-5,TGTGCCAGCAGTACCCATGGCGTTACGCGGGGCTACTACGAGCAGTACTTC,CASSTHGVTRGYYEQYF
once,TRBD2,TRBJ2-2,TRBV5-6,TGTGCCAGCAGCCCGGGACTAGGGGGAGTTGACTCCGGGAAGCTGTTTTTT,CASSPGLGGVDSGKLFF
NA,NA,TRBJ2-2,TRBV20-1,TGCATTGCTAGAACGCACAGGGCGACCGGGGAGCTGTTTTTT,CIARTHRATGELFF
many,TRBD2,TRBJ2-5,TRBV5-6,TGTGCCAGCAGCCTATATGTCGGGGGGGGCGAAGAGACCCAGTACTTC,CASSLYVGGGEETQYF
NA,NA,TRBJ2-7,TRBV11-2,TGTGCCAGCAACTTAGGGGCATACGAGCAGTGCTTC,CASNLGAYEQCF
NA,NA,TRBJ2-5,TRBV24-1,TGTGCCACCAGTGATATGGCCAGGGGCCATGAGACCCAGTACTTC,CATSDMARGHETQYF
medium-sized,NA,TRBJ2-7,TRBV11-2,TGTGCCAGCAGCTTGTGGTCAGGGTGGGAGGTGGACTTC,CASSLWSGWEVDF
NA,TRBD2,TRBJ2-7,TRBV6-1,TGTGCCAGCAGTGCCCCTGCTAGCGGGACTTACGAGCAGTACTTC,CASSAPASGTYEQYF
NA,TRBD2,TRBJ2-1,TRBV4-2,TGTGCCAGTAGCCAAGAGGCGGGAGACCCCTACAATGAGCGGTTCTTC,CASSQEAGDPYNERFF
NA,NA,TRBJ2-7,TRBV12-3/TRBV12-4,TGTGCCAGCAGCTTTGTGGGGAGCGAACAGTACTTC,CASSFVGSEQYF
NA,NA,TRBJ1-1,TRBV20-1,TGCAGTGCTAGAACAGGGTTATCTTTCTTT,CSARTGLSFF
NA,NA,TRBJ2-5,TRBV28,TGTGCCAGCAGTTCGGCTTCTAGGGAGGCCCAGTACTTC,CASSSASREAQYF
many,NA,TRBJ1-5,TRBV6-1,TGTGCCAGCAGTGACAGGGTCAATCAGCCCCAGCATTTT,CASSDRVNQPQHF
many,TRBD1,TRBJ2-3,TRBV5-1,TGCGCCAGCAGCTTAAGGGGACAGGGATCAGATACGCAGTATTTT,CASSLRGQGSDTQYF
NA,NA,TRBJ1-2,TRBV20-1,TGCACTGCTCTTAACTATGGCTACACCTTC,CTALNYGYTF
NA,TRBD2,TRBJ2-4,TRBV6-5,TGTGTCAGCAGTTACTCGGGGAGGGGAAACTTTCAGTACTTC,CVSSYSGRGNFQYF
once,TRBD2,TRBJ2-3,TRBV4-1,TGCGACAGCAGCCAGTCAGGACTAGCGGGAAACACAGATACACAGTATTTT,CDSSQSGLAGNTDTQYF
NA,NA,TRBJ1-1,TRBV12-3/TRBV12-4,TGTGCCAGCAGTCATTCCCAGGGACTCAACATGAACACTGAAGCTTTCTTT,CASSHSQGLNMNTEAFF
NA,TRBD2,TRBJ2-5,TRBV5-1,TGCGCCAGCAGCTTTGGGACTAGCCAAGGGACCCAGTACTTC,CASSFGTSQGTQYF
NA,NA,TRBJ2-7,TRBV29-1,TGCAGCGTTGTGGAGTCAAGTGACGAGCAGTACTTC,CSVVESSDEQYF
NA,NA,TRBJ2-3,TRBV6-6,TGTCCCAGCAGTGCCCAGAGACACACAGATACGCAATATTTT,CPSSAQRHTDTQYF
once,NA,TRBJ2-6,TRBV29-1,TGCAGCGTTGTCCCCGTTGTAGACATCGGGGACTCTGGGGTCAGCGTCCTGACTTTC,CSVVPVVDIGDSGVSVLTF
NA,NA,TRBJ2-7,TRBV11-2,TGTGCCAGCGGCCGTCAATTGGGCGCCGAGTTGTATTTC,CASGRQLGAELYF
NA,NA,TRBJ1-1,TRBV6-5,TGTGATAGCAGTTACAGCAGCATGAACACTGAAGCTTTCTTT,CDSSYSSMNTEAFF
NA,NA,TRBJ2-7,TRBV6-1,TGTGCCAGCACTGGTCTGGAGATGTGGGAACAGTACTTC,CASTGLEMWEQYF